The source of this T cell receptor beta chain is a study of glioma-infiltrating T cells. This clonotype came up many times. The antigen is undetermined. Using RNA template, CDR3s of TCR alpha and beta were amplified with iRepertoire arm-PCR. Input was about 85-400 ng of tissue mRNA or PBMC total RNA. Via MiXCR, TCRdb re-called the multiplex PCR reads, giving one row per CDR3 protein. The sample has about 99,000 distinct CDR3 sequences, under 30% seen once. Study-wide results and limits: Gliomas, especially low-grade, showed above-expected tissue-blood divergence; non-neoplastic patients showed below. Tissue and blood shared very few CDR3 sequences.

V lost 6 bases, J lost 1 base, and 9 bases stayed unmatched. This CDR3 comprises 15 residues. Germline assignment: CDR1 MDHEN and CDR2 SYDVKM. Sample: glioma tissue, nonneoplastic brain tissue, or PBMCs (not recorded which). The rearrangement joins TRBV28 to TRBJ2-7; 7 bases align to TRBD1. The clonotype comes from a human donor with low-grade glioma or glioblastoma, undergoing nonglioma brain surgery, or in good health (not recorded which). CDR3 residues: CASRLRGDRSYEQYF. For the CDR3, the DNA is TGTGCCAGCAGGCTTCGTGGGGACAGATCCTACGAGCAGTACTTC.